This T cell receptor beta chain is from a study of cytomegalovirus exposure and HLA in healthy donors. Overall study results and limits: Information on immune exposure was restricted to one variable (CMV serostatus). Sequencing had likely introduced a cluster of highly shared sequence variants as an artifact. As a later analysis showed, a missense DCLRE1C variant was linked to trimming of TCR beta V- and J-genes.

Only a few counts were recorded for this clone. Its antigen is as yet unknown. The junction does not match germline at one end; this may be a read error. The donors (healthy individuals) were bone marrow donors. PCR employed 60 Vbeta and 13 Jbeta primers. The repertoire was sequenced with immunoSEQ multiplex PCR; TCRdb's copy has only in-frame clones and lacks some. This sample has around 110,000 clones, with about 80% found just once. CDR1 is SEHNR and CDR2 is FQNEAQ in the germline V gene (reference sequence). This CDR3 contains 13 residues. The rearrangement uses TRBV7-9 and TRBJ1-1; tentatively, D is TRBD1 (6 bases). The TCR comes from a man between 25 and 39 years old in good health and CMV-seropositive. Source material: PBMCs. CDR3 loop: CSSSFRGDTEAFF. DNA of the CDR3: TGTTCCAGCAGCTTCAGGGGTGACACTGAAGCTTTCTTT.